This entry lists 26 T cell receptor beta chains sequenced from one sample in a study of blood T cells in healthy people across ages. A second PCR, run for about 7 to 12 cycles, used a sample-barcoded 5' primer plus a J-beta primer mix. TCRdb reprocessed the 5' RACE reads via MiXCR and lists one record per CDR3 protein. The sample includes fewer than 750,000 distinct CDR3 sequences, 45% to 55% of them seen just once. The sequenced material came from blood. The receptors shown here come from a man at least 80 years old in good health.

This rearrangement joins TRBV20-1 to TRBJ1-5; possible D gene TRBD1, 6 bases. The V end was cut by 3 bases, the J end by 8 bases, with 14 bases between. Germline V lookup: CDR1 DFQATT, CDR2 SNEGSKA (reference sequence). The CDR3 totals 13 residues. This chain's CDR3 is CSASKGEWEPQHF. The CDR3 coding sequence is TGCAGTGCTAGTAAGGGGGAGTGGGAGCCCCAGCATTTT.

The rearrangement links TRBV9 to TRBJ2-2; no definite D call. The V end was cut by 4 bases, the J end by 3 bases, with 10 bases between. The length of the CDR3 is 14 residues. Germline values: CDR1 SGDLS, CDR2 YYNGEE. As DNA, the CDR3 is TGTGCCAGCAGCTTTAAGGGCGACACCGGGGAGCTGTTTTTT. This codes for CASSFKGDTGELFF.

This clonotype has just a few counts. The gene calls are TRBV7-2 and TRBJ2-1, with unresolved D. In germline, CDR1 is SGHTA, CDR2 FQGNSA. Trimming stripped 1 base from V and 7 bases from J, with 11 bases between. This CDR3 is 14 amino acids long. CDR3 bases: TGTGCCAGCAGCTTAGTGGTGGTGTATAATGAGCAGTTCTTC. Translating gives CASSLVVVYNEQFF.

This chain joins TRBV24-1 and TRBJ2-7; 8 nucleotides line up with TRBD1. With 7 bases clipped from V and 7 bases from J, the junction kept 14 bases outside the gene matches. The CDR3 runs 15 residues. Looked up from germline, CDR1 is KGHDR and CDR2 is SFDVKD. As DNA, the CDR3 is TGTGCCACCAGCCCCCTGCAGGGGGCATGGAATGAGCAGTACTTC. Amino acid sequence: CATSPLQGAWNEQYF.

V and J are TRBV10-1 and TRBJ1-2; D gene uncertain. Trimming took off 4 bases at V and 5 bases at J, with 20 bases between the two ends. This CDR3 contains 16 residues. Germline CDR1 is WNHNN and CDR2 is SYGVQD (reference sequence). The CDR3 bases are TGCGCCAGCAGTGTCGCGCCCCGGAGGCCTCGGTATGGCTACACCTTC. It codes for CASSVAPRRPRYGYTF.

The chain combines TRBV28 with TRBJ2-3; 10 bases fit TRBD2. Germline CDR1 and CDR2: MDHEN and SYDVKM. The CDR3 is 16 residues long. The V gene end was trimmed by 3 bases and the J gene end by 1 base; junction bases not matched to a gene: 4. The CDR3 coding sequence is TGTGCCAGCAGTTTCCAAAGCGGGGGGGGCACAGATACGCAGTATTTT. Its protein is CASSFQSGGGTDTQYF.

The V call is TRBV4-2, the J call TRBJ1-2; weak D call: TRBD1 (5 bases). V lost 3 bases and J lost 2, with 22 bases in between. This CDR3 is built from 18 residues. CDR1 and CDR2 (germline): LGHNA, YNFKEQ. Here the CDR3 reads CASSHAGGGRPSNYGYTF. The CDR3 coding sequence is TGTGCCAGCAGCCATGCCGGGGGAGGGAGGCCTTCAAACTATGGCTACACCTTC.

V and J are TRBV25-1 and TRBJ2-1; possible D gene TRBD1, 7 bases. Per germline, CDR1 MGHDK and CDR2 SYGVNS. Trimming shortened V by 4 bases and J by 7 bases, and 14 bases separated the two germline ends. This CDR3 is 14 amino acids long. The CDR3 loop is CASSGAGGQNEQFF. DNA for the CDR3: TGTGCCAGCAGTGGGGCAGGGGGGCAGAATGAGCAGTTCTTC.

The CDR3 DNA sequence: TGTGCCAGCATGGACCTGAGCTCCTACGAGCAGTACTTC. The encoded protein is CASMDLSSYEQYF. This chain links TRBV2 with TRBJ2-7; D call uncertain. Trimming removed 7 bases from V and 0 bases from J, with 10 bases in between. Germline CDR1 reads SNHLY; CDR2 reads FYNNEI. The CDR3 runs to 13 residues.

The chain has TRBV9 and TRBJ1-4; 11 nucleotides align to TRBD1. This CDR3 is 16 amino acids long. V trimming: 4 bases; J trimming: 8 bases; junction bases outside the gene matches: 10. Germline assignment: CDR1 SGDLS and CDR2 YYNGEE. CDR3 sequence reads: CASSIGQGAPREKLFF. CDR3 DNA: TGTGCCAGCAGCATAGGACAGGGGGCTCCGAGGGAAAAACTGTTTTTT.

This clonotype was recorded at least ten times. The rearrangement uses TRBV6-6 and TRBJ2-3; TRBD1 aligns across 12 bases. The CDR3 sequence is 17 residues long. Germline V gives CDR1 MNHNY, CDR2 SVGAGI (reference sequence). Germline trimming cut 0 bases from V and 4 bases from J; bases unmatched to any gene: 5. This chain's CDR3 is CASSYSGDRGRSDTQYF. The CDR3 nucleotides read TGTGCCAGCAGTTACTCTGGGGACAGGGGGCGATCAGATACGCAGTATTTT.

The V call is TRBV9, the J call TRBJ2-4; D is perhaps TRBD2 (5 bases). The CDR3 is 14 residues long. Trimming removed 2 bases from V and 6 bases from J, with 12 bases in between. Germline lookup yields CDR1 SGDLS and CDR2 YYNGEE. CDR3 amino acids: CASSVERAGNIQYF. In nucleotides, the CDR3 is TGTGCCAGCAGCGTGGAGAGGGCCGGAAACATTCAGTACTTC.

This clonotype has at least ten counts. This chain uses TRBV6-5 with TRBJ1-6, with 7 bases identical to TRBD1. The V gene end was trimmed by 3 bases and the J gene end by 9 bases; junction bases not matched to a gene: 11. Per the germline V gene, CDR1 is MNHEY and CDR2 is SVGAGI. The CDR3 consists of 16 residues. The CDR3 nucleotides read TGTGCCAGCAGTTATTCGACAGGGCATCGGGGTTCACCCCTCCACTTT. As protein: CASSYSTGHRGSPLHF.

This clonotype was counted between two and nine times. The chain is built from TRBV7-9 and TRBJ1-6, with TRBD1 identical over 10 bases. Germline V gives CDR1 SEHNR, CDR2 FQNEAQ (reference sequence). CDR3 size: 17 residues. Germline trimming cut 3 bases from V and 7 bases from J; bases unmatched to any gene: 9. CDR3 coding DNA: TGTGCCAGCAGCTTCCTACTGGACAGGGGGTTCAATTCACCCCTCCACTTT. Translation: CASSFLLDRGFNSPLHF.

In DNA form, the CDR3 reads TGTGCCAGCAGCTTAGATGGCAGGAACAATGAGCAGTACTTC. Translated, it gives CASSLDGRNNEQYF. This rearrangement joins TRBV7-2 to TRBJ2-7; unclear D gene. Germline V lookup: CDR1 SGHTA, CDR2 FQGNSA. Trimming took 1 base from V and 7 from J, leaving 14 bases between them. The CDR3 is 14 amino acids.

This CDR3 is CASSSRLAGGRDTQYF. CDR3 nucleotides: TGTGCCAGCAGCTCGCGACTAGCGGGGGGGAGAGATACGCAGTATTTT. The genes are TRBV7-2 and TRBJ2-3, with 14 bases that match TRBD2. The junction had 5 bases not matched to a gene; V was cut back by 4 bases and J by 5 bases. Germline CDR1 is SGHTA and CDR2 is FQGNSA. The CDR3 has 16 residues. The whole variable domain, filled in from reference TRBV7-2 and TRBJ2-3, reads GAGVSQSPSNKVTEKGKDVELRCDPISGHTALYWYRQSLGQGLEFLIYFQGNSAPDKSGLPSDRFSAERTGGSVSTLTIQRTQQEDSAVYLCASSSRLAGGRDTQYFGPGTRLTVL.

At least ten counts were recorded for this clonotype. As DNA, the CDR3 is TGTGCCAGCAGTTATGGCCCATGCGAGCAGTACTTC. It yields the protein CASSYGPCEQYF. J is TRBJ2-7 and V is TRBV6-6; D unresolved. V lost 3 bases to trimming and J lost 6 bases, with 9 bases between them. Per the germline V gene, CDR1 is MNHNY and CDR2 is SVGAGI (reference sequence). The CDR3 runs to 12 residues.

With respect to this clonotype: An end of the junction does not agree with germline; a read error may underlie this. DNA of the CDR3: TGCGCCGGCAGCAGACCAACTAATGAGCAGTTCTTC. This sequence encodes CAGSRPTNEQFF. The chain combines TRBV5-1 with TRBJ2-1; D is unresolved. The CDR3 consists of 12 residues. CDR1 and CDR2 (germline): SGHRS, YFSETQ.

The rearrangement joins TRBV3-1 to TRBJ2-3, with D tentatively TRBD2 (5 bases). V dropped 2 bases and J dropped 9 bases, with 12 bases sitting between them. There are 13 residues in the CDR3. Germline V lookup: CDR1 LGHDT, CDR2 YNNKEL (reference sequence). CDR3 sequence (DNA): TGTGCCAGCAGCCAAAGTCGGGGAAGCACGCAGTATTTT. As protein: CASSQSRGSTQYF.

The chain uses TRBV6-4 and TRBJ2-3; 10 bases line up with TRBD2. The J segment lost 0 bases and the V segment lost 5 bases, leaving 2 bases of the junction unmatched. This CDR3 is built from 15 residues. Germline assignment: CDR1 MRHNA and CDR2 SNTAGT. CDR3 nucleotides: TGTGCCAGCAGTAAGGGACTAGCGAGCACAGATACGCAGTATTTT. The encoded protein is CASSKGLASTDTQYF.

Of note for this clonotype: Relative to the germline gene, one junction end is altered; a read error may explain this. The CDR3 nucleotides read TGTGCCAGCAGCTTACGTAACACTGATGCTTTCTTT. The encoded protein is CASSLRNTDAFF. The V gene is TRBV5-6, the J gene TRBJ1-1; no firm D call. This CDR3 is built from 12 residues. Germline assignment: CDR1 SGHDT and CDR2 YYEEEE.

The chain uses TRBV7-2 and TRBJ1-5; D uncertain. The V end was cut by 3 bases, the J end by 6 bases, with 12 bases between. The CDR3 runs 14 residues. Germline CDR1 reads SGHTA; CDR2 reads FQGNSA. Written as DNA, the CDR3 is TGTGCCAGCAGCTTCCGGGAGGCAACTCAGCCCCAGCATTTT. Translation gives CASSFREATQPQHF.

V usage is TRBV6-2 or TRBV6-3 and J usage is TRBJ2-1; D unclear. CDR3 length equals 13 residues. V shed 0 bases and J shed 7 bases, with 7 bases lying between them. Germline V gene lookup returns CDR1 MNHEY and CDR2 SVGEGT. CDR3 sequence reads: CASSYSSLNEQFF. The CDR3 DNA sequence: TGTGCCAGCAGTTACTCGAGTCTGAATGAGCAGTTCTTC.

The chain uses TRBV9 and TRBJ2-7; D is ambiguous. This CDR3 is 15 amino acids long. The germline V and J ends were trimmed by 0 bases and 1 base, with 11 bases remaining between them. Germline V CDR1 and CDR2: SGDLS, YYNGEE. In nucleotides, the CDR3 is TGTGCCAGCAGCGTAGGGATCGAGGTATCCTACGAGCAGTACTTC. Encoded protein: CASSVGIEVSYEQYF.

The J gene is TRBJ1-5, the V gene TRBV7-2, with D possibly matching TRBD1 (6 bases). Per germline, CDR1 SGHTA and CDR2 FQGNSA. This CDR3 is built from 15 residues. V lost 4 bases, J lost 0 bases, and 10 bases lay in between. The CDR3 coding sequence is TGTGCCAGCAGCTCGACAGGTTATAGCAATCAGCCCCAGCATTTT. Translating it yields CASSSTGYSNQPQHF.

The chain employs TRBV6-2 or TRBV6-3 and TRBJ2-5, with D tentatively TRBD1 (5 bases). Germline assignment: CDR1 MNHEY and CDR2 SVGEGT. V dropped 5 bases and J dropped 5 bases, with 15 bases sitting between them. The CDR3 is 14 residues long. The CDR3 loop is CASSQTLWGETQYF. CDR3 sequence (DNA): TGTGCCAGCAGTCAGACACTATGGGGCGAGACCCAGTACTTC.